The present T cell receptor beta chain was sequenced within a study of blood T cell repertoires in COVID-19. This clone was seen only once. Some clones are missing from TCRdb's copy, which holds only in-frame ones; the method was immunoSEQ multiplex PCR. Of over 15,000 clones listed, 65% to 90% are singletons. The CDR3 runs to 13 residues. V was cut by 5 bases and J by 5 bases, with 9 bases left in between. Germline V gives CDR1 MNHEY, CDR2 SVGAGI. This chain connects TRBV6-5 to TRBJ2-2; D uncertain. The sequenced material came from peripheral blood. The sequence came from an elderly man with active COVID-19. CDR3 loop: CASSNQVTGELFF. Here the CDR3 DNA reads TGTGCCAGCAGTAATCAGGTTACCGGGGAGCTGTTTTTT.